The following is a T cell receptor (beta chain) sequence with its context. These data are taken from a study of shared clonotypes between healthy human individuals. Germline values: CDR1 SGHTA, CDR2 FQGNSA. The CDR3 runs 16 residues. V was cut by 1 base and J by 1 base, with 13 bases left in between. Only in-frame clones appear in the TCRdb table, and some are missing; sequencing was by immunoSEQ multiplex PCR. Here the sample spans over 2 million clones, approximately 90% being singletons. Input material: naive CD4+ T cells from PBMCs. Stated subset: CD45RA+ positively selected. V gene TRBV7-2 combines with J gene TRBJ2-5, with D perhaps TRBD2 (5 bases). The clonotype originates from a man younger than 30 in good health. Some clones in this sample may be carry-over from other donors' samples. Here the CDR3 reads CASSLVGNLLQETQYF. CDR3 DNA sequence: TGTGCCAGCAGCTTAGTCGGGAACCTCCTCCAAGAGACCCAGTACTTC.